The clone carrying this T cell receptor (beta chain) was counted at least ten times. The antigen remains unidentified. This sample is drawn from a study of identical twins. Study-level findings and limits: Abundant beta clonotypes from cord blood had fewer insertions, unlike memory repertoires, which showed none. There was an excess of low generation probability in the out-of-frame alpha sequences that twins shared.

TCRdb called the 5' RACE reads again in MiXCR, with one record for every CDR3 protein. The table lists hundreds of thousands of distinct CDR3 sequences, just over 7% of them singletons, with around 1.6% in the top ten. With V trimmed by 5 bases and J by 10 bases, 11 bases remained unmatched. Per germline, CDR1 MNHEY and CDR2 SMNVEV (reference sequence). The CDR3 spans 16 residues. A further study also used this sample, focusing on yellow fever vaccine responses in identical twins.

Sample: PBMCs. V usage is TRBV27 and J usage is TRBJ1-6, with 10 nucleotides matching TRBD1. The source is a woman aged 18-29 years in good health. CDR3 region: CASSKRQGALVSPLHF. The CDR3 nucleotides are TGTGCCAGCAGTAAGAGACAGGGGGCCCTGGTGTCACCCCTCCACTTT.